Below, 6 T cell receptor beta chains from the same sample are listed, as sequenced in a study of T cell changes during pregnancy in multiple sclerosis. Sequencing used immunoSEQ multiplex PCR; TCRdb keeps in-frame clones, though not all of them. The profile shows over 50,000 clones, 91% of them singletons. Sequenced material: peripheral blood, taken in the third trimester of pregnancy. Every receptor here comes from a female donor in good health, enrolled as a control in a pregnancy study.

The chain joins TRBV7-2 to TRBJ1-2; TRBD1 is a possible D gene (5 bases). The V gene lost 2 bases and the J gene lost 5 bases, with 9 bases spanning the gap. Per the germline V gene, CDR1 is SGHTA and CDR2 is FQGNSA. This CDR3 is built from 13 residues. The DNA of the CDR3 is TGTGCCAGCAGCTTAAGGGGCCGATATGGCTACACCTTC. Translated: CASSLRGRYGYTF.

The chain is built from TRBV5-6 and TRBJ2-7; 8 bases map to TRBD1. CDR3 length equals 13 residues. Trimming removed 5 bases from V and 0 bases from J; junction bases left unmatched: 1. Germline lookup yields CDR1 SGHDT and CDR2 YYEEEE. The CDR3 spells CASSQGASYEQYF. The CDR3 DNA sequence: TGTGCCAGCAGTCAGGGGGCCTCCTACGAGCAGTACTTC.

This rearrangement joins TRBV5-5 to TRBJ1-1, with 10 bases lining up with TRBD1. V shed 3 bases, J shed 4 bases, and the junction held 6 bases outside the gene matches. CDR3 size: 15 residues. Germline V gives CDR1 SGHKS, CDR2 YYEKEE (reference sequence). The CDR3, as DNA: TGTGCCAGCAGCTGGGACAGGGGCAAGCGCACTGAAGCTTTCTTT. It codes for CASSWDRGKRTEAFF.

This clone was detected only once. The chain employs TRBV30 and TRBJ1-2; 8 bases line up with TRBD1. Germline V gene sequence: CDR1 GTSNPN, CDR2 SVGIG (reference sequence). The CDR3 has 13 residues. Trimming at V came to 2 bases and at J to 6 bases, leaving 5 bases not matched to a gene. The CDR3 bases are TGTGCCTGGAGTATCGGGACAGGAGATGGCTACACCTTC. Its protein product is CAWSIGTGDGYTF.

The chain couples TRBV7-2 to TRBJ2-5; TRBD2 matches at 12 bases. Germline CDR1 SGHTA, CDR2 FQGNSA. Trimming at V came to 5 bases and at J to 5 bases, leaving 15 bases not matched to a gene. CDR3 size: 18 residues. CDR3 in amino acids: CASSRPPASGGAGETQYF. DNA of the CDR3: TGTGCCAGCAGCCGACCTCCGGCTAGCGGGGGGGCGGGGGAGACCCAGTACTTC.

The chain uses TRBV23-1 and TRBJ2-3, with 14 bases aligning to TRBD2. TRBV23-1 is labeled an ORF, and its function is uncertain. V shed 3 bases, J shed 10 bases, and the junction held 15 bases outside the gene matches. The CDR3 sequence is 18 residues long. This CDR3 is CASSHSGLAGGGLNSQYF. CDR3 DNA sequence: TGCGCCAGCAGTCATTCCGGACTAGCGGGGGGCGGGCTTAACTCGCAGTATTTT.